This TCR beta chain was recorded in a study of blood T cell repertoires in COVID-19 (TCRdb year 2020). For the study in its entirety: Collaborator samples came from the United States, Italy and Spain and covered acute and convalescent phases of COVID-19. Nearly every sample came with metadata listing a de-identified subject ID, COVID-19 status, age in years and sex. The dataset comprised deeply sampled blood TCRbeta repertoires from subjects exposed to, actively infected with, or recovered from COVID-19. The prospective study material was composed of cDNA or gDNA derived from T cells, B-cell-depleted T cells, or PBMCs. Samples were obtained from the ongoing ImmuneRACE study (first 160 participants) and from 1,254 subjects provided by 6 global collaborators. Where HLA class I and class II types were available, the types were taken from metadata supplied by the sample provider, not from assay-based typing. The repertoires were released in a freely available public database intended as a resource for research on the immune response to SARS-CoV-2. Summary of the overall study and its limitations: Clinical and demographic metadata were provided uncurated, with the amount varying by source and participant.

The collaborating institutions used their own protocols to collect whole blood in K2EDTA tubes. Collaborator samples were shipped for TCRbeta analysis as frozen whole blood, isolated PBMCs, or DNA extracted from either sample type. TCRbeta CDR3 regions were amplified from genomic DNA by means of the immunoSEQ Assay, a bias-controlled multiplex PCR. The source study handled its data this way. Within the assay, amplification of reference gene primers was used to estimate how many nucleated cells each sample contained. To quantify the absolute abundance of each unique TCRbeta CDR3 rearrangement, sequence reads were collapsed and filtered. For each sample, productive Simpson clonality was calculated by taking the square root of Simpson's diversity index across productive rearrangements. In its TCRdb copy, this immuneACCESS table keeps in-frame sequences only and misses some clones. Where compared with another copy, unresolved V genes explain less than half of these, and the others have no known cause. From that table come the V and J calls and clone size; the DNA was used to work out D and trimming. This sample has 150,000 to 200,000 clones in its table, and approximately 92% of those were observed once. The top ten constitute 0.53% of the sample.

Details on this clone: No cognate antigen has been identified for it. No much larger clone is present one base from it, and per-base qualities are unavailable.

The sequence was collected from a man aged 50 to 60 with acute or convalescent COVID-19. Sequencing was carried out using peripheral blood.

The CDR3 protein sequence reads: CASSIDSGTGYEKLFF. The DNA sequence is given as TGTGCCAGTAGTATAGACAGCGGGACAGGGTATGAAAAACTGTTTTTT. The chain couples TRBV19 to TRBJ1-4, with 9 bases in between that match TRBD1. CDR1 and CDR2 were assigned from the germline V gene (reference sequence) as LNHDA and SQIVND. Including the terminal cysteine and phenylalanine, the CDR3 comprises 16 residues. The kept DNA is CDR3 alone, 48 bases in frame from the first base. Trimming removed 0 bases from V and 6 bases from J; the gene matches leave 5 bases unexplained.